A single sample gave rise to the 27 T cell receptor beta chains below, sequenced in a study of OX40 agonist ivuxolimab in advanced cancers. Data came from immunoSEQ multiplex PCR; TCRdb stores just in-frame clones and leaves some out. The sample records about 58,000 clones, about 81% being singletons. The sample here was CD4+ or CD8+ T cells sorted from blood, taken in a trial of the OX40 agonist ivuxolimab. The source of these receptors is an adult with an advanced solid tumor such as melanoma, head and neck, liver or kidney cancer.

In its sample, this clone was seen a few times. The V call is TRBV13, the J call TRBJ1-1; D remains unclear. V was shortened by 6 bases and J by 1 base, with 15 bases between the two germline ends. CDR1 PRHDT and CDR2 FYEKMQ come from the germline V gene (reference sequence). This CDR3 contains 15 residues. The CDR3 bases are TGTGCCAGCAGTCCCACACTCAGGAGGAACACTGAAGCTTTCTTT. The encoded protein is CASSPTLRRNTEAFF.

The chain is built from TRBV10-3 and TRBJ2-3, with TRBD1 as a possible D gene (6 bases). Trimming took 6 bases from V and 2 from J, leaving 15 bases between them. Germline V gene sequence: CDR1 ENHRY, CDR2 SYGVKD. The CDR3 consists of 15 residues. The CDR3 nucleotides read TGTGCCATCAGCAGGGGCGGCTCACCCACAGATACGCAGTATTTT. Residues: CAISRGGSPTDTQYF.

The V call is TRBV6-5, the J call TRBJ2-5; 9 nucleotides align to TRBD1. This CDR3 has 11 amino acids. CDR1 MNHEY and CDR2 SVGAGI come from the germline V gene. Unmatched junction bases numbered 3, after V lost 6 bases and J lost 10 bases. The CDR3 DNA reads TGTGCCAGCAGCTCGGACAGGGGCCAGTACTTC. Amino acid sequence: CASSSDRGQYF.

This clone was seen a few times. It is unclear where the CDR3 begins or ends on the DNA, so no DNA is shown, and the CDR3 is as TCRdb lists it. V and J are TRBV4-2 and TRBJ2-7; the table's TRBD2 call for D was not verified on the DNA. The CDR3 length is 13 residues, termini included. Per the germline V gene, CDR1 is LGHNA and CDR2 is YNFKEQ. The CDR3 reads CASSQVASGATYF.

The rearrangement uses TRBV6-1 and TRBJ2-3; TRBD1 might be the D (5 bases). Looked up from germline, CDR1 is MNHNS and CDR2 is SASEGT. Trimming took 2 bases from V and 0 from J, leaving 21 bases between them. The CDR3 covers 19 residues. This chain's CDR3 is CASSEIGNLQGISTDTQYF. CDR3 coding DNA: TGTGCCAGCAGTGAAATTGGGAATCTGCAGGGTATTAGCACAGATACGCAGTATTTT.

The genes are TRBV30 and TRBJ1-4; the match to TRBD1 covers 10 bases. The germline gives CDR1 GTSNPN, CDR2 SVGIG (reference sequence). Unmatched junction bases numbered 8, after V lost 1 base and J lost 3 bases. CDR3 length equals 17 residues. The CDR3 coding sequence is TGTGCCTGGAGTGCCCGACGGACAGGGGGTGCTAATGAAAAACTGTTTTTT. Its translation: CAWSARRTGGANEKLFF.

The DNA of the CDR3 is TGTGCCAGCAGCACCGGTGTGGGGGGCAATGAGCAGTTCTTC. Encoded protein: CASSTGVGGNEQFF. The chain carries TRBV9 and TRBJ2-1; D is possibly TRBD2 (6 bases). Germline V CDR1 and CDR2: SGDLS, YYNGEE. The V end was cut by 4 bases, the J end by 6 bases, with 14 bases between. This CDR3 is built from 14 residues.

This clone has more than one count but fewer than ten. The chain is built from TRBV6-1 and TRBJ2-7, with unresolved D. V was cut by 6 bases and J by 1 base, with 13 bases left in between. The germline gives CDR1 MNHNS, CDR2 SASEGT. The CDR3 loop spans 14 amino acids. CDR3 residues: CASSSPDKSYEQYF. The CDR3 DNA follows: TGTGCCAGCAGCTCCCCTGACAAGTCCTACGAGCAGTACTTC.

The gene calls are TRBV5-1 and TRBJ2-5, with D possibly matching TRBD2 (5 bases). The CDR3 runs 13 residues. CDR1 and CDR2 from the germline V gene are SGHRS and YFSETQ. Trimming pared 4 bases from V and 1 base from J, leaving 8 bases between. CDR3 protein: CASSISGQETQYF. In DNA form, the CDR3 reads TGCGCCAGCAGCATAAGCGGCCAAGAGACCCAGTACTTC.

The J gene is TRBJ2-7, the V gene TRBV6-1; D may be TRBD1 (6 bases). The V end was cut by 0 bases, the J end by 2 bases, with 11 bases between. CDR3 length: 15 amino acids. The germline gives CDR1 MNHNS, CDR2 SASEGT. In nucleotides, the CDR3 is TGTGCCAGCAGTGAAGCGATTGGACAGCCCTACGAGCAGTACTTC. Translation: CASSEAIGQPYEQYF.

The chain carries TRBV5-1 and TRBJ1-6; D gene uncertain. The CDR3 has 14 amino acids. Germline V gene lookup returns CDR1 SGHRS and CDR2 YFSETQ. With 4 bases removed from V and 7 bases from J, the gap between germline ends came to 12 bases. CDR3 DNA sequence: TGCGCCAGCAGCGTCGAAGCTGGCAATTCACCCCTCCACTTT. It encodes CASSVEAGNSPLHF.

This chain uses TRBV6-6 with TRBJ2-7, with TRBD2 matching 11 bases. The CDR3 totals 14 residues. Trimming cost V 5 bases and J 2 bases; bases outside gene matches: 2. Germline V gene data show CDR1 as MNHNY and CDR2 as SVGAGI (reference sequence). This chain's CDR3 is CASSNSGGAYEQYF. DNA for the CDR3: TGTGCCAGCAGTAATAGCGGGGGGGCCTACGAGCAGTACTTC.

The chain couples TRBV19 to TRBJ2-7; 8 nucleotides match TRBD1. The CDR3 contains 13 residues. Trimming removed 10 bases from V and 2 bases from J; junction bases left unmatched: 7. Germline V CDR1 and CDR2: LNHDA, SQIVND (reference sequence). CDR3 sequence: CATEDRATYEQYF. CDR3 sequence (DNA): TGTGCCACCGAGGACAGGGCAACCTACGAGCAGTACTTC.

This clone has more than one count but fewer than ten. This chain joins TRBV9 and TRBJ1-2; D not certain. Germline V lookup: CDR1 SGDLS, CDR2 YYNGEE. The CDR3 spans 12 residues. V lost 1 base and J lost 7, with 8 bases in between. CDR3 coding DNA: TGTGCCAGCAGCGTAAACGAGGGTGGCTACACCTTC. It specifies CASSVNEGGYTF.

This clone was recorded many times. V is TRBV6-5 and J is TRBJ2-7; 9 positions agree with TRBD1. The CDR3 is 16 residues long. Germline CDR1 is MNHEY and CDR2 is SVGAGI. The V and J ends lost 2 bases and 2 bases, in that order; junction bases with no gene match: 7. The DNA of the CDR3 is TGTGCCAGCAGTTACGTTCGGACAGGGGATCCCTACGAGCAGTACTTC. This translates into CASSYVRTGDPYEQYF.

This chain joins TRBV4-1 and TRBJ1-3, with D possibly matching TRBD1 (5 bases). The CDR3 runs to 18 residues. The V and J ends lost 1 base and 3 bases respectively, with 19 bases between them. Germline V gene lookup returns CDR1 MGHRA and CDR2 YSYEKL. The CDR3 reads CASSQGGRGRVLGNTIYF. CDR3 DNA sequence: TGCGCCAGCAGCCAAGGCGGTCGTGGCAGGGTGCTTGGAAACACCATATATTTT.

This chain links TRBV2 with TRBJ1-5; 8 nucleotides line up with TRBD1. V shed 0 bases, J shed 7 bases, and the junction held 5 bases outside the gene matches. This CDR3 contains 15 residues. Per the germline V gene, CDR1 is SNHLY and CDR2 is FYNNEI. CDR3 nucleotides: TGTGCCAGCAGTGAAGCCGGACGACAGGGGCAGCCCCAGCATTTT. Translated: CASSEAGRQGQPQHF.

The J gene is TRBJ2-7, the V gene TRBV10-2, with D tentatively TRBD2 (5 bases). CDR3 length equals 15 residues. The germline V and J ends were trimmed by 8 bases and 2 bases, with 19 bases remaining between them. The V gene's germline CDR1 is WSHSY and CDR2 SAAADI. The CDR3 DNA sequence: TGCGCCAGCGTCCAAACCACTAGGTTCCCCTACGAGCAGTACTTC. Amino acids: CASVQTTRFPYEQYF.

The chain combines TRBV7-7 with TRBJ1-4; 9 nucleotides line up with TRBD1. The germline CDR1 and CDR2 sequences are SSHAT and FNYEAQ (reference sequence). V was clipped by 5 bases and J by 5 bases; unmatched bases: 6. The CDR3 is 15 amino acids. The CDR3 region has the DNA TGTGCCAGCAGCCCTCACAGGGGGCTGAATGAAAAACTGTTTTTT. Amino acids: CASSPHRGLNEKLFF.

The chain couples TRBV7-9 to TRBJ2-1; 11 bases align to TRBD2. Germline-derived CDR1 and CDR2 are SEHNR and FQNEAQ (reference sequence). V gave up 4 bases and J gave up 8 bases; unmatched junction bases: 7. The CDR3 totals 15 residues. CDR3 DNA: TGTGCCAGCAGCTCTACTAGCGGGGGTTGGCATGAGCAGTTCTTC. It is translated as CASSSTSGGWHEQFF. The full variable domain, with the rest looked up from reference TRBV7-9 and TRBJ2-1, is DTGVSQNPRHKITKRGQNVTFRCDPISEHNRLYWYRQTLGQGPEFLTYFQNEAQLEKSRLLSDRFSAERPKGSFSTLEIQRTEQGDSAMYLCASSSTSGGWHEQFFGPGTRLTVL.

This clone was seen once. V and J are TRBV7-8 and TRBJ2-7, with 14 bases matching TRBD2. CDR1 and CDR2 from the germline V gene are SGHVS and FQNEAQ. J gave up 6 bases and V 5 bases, and 9 bases lay outside the gene matches. CDR3 length equals 16 residues. Here the CDR3 reads CASSQTRGLAGGEQYF. Written as DNA, the CDR3 is TGTGCCAGCAGCCAAACCCGCGGACTAGCGGGGGGCGAGCAGTACTTC.

This clone was seen a handful of times. The rearrangement uses TRBV20-1 and TRBJ1-6; 7 positions match TRBD1. V dropped 5 bases and J dropped 16; count of bases not matched to a gene: 5. In germline, CDR1 is DFQATT, CDR2 SNEGSKA (reference sequence). CDR3 length: 10 residues. DNA for the CDR3: TGCAGTGCTCGCACGGGACAGCTCCACTTT. Residues: CSARTGQLHF.

The rearrangement uses TRBV6-5 and TRBJ2-1; no clear D gene. Germline CDR1 MNHEY, CDR2 SVGAGI. The CDR3 is made up of 14 amino acids. V lost 8 bases, J lost 6 bases, and 17 bases lay in between. CDR3 nucleotide sequence: TGTGCCAGCGCCCCACTGCCCGGGTCCAATGAGCAGTTCTTC. Its protein product is CASAPLPGSNEQFF.

CDR3 residues: CASSEARQGGNEQFF. The CDR3 DNA sequence: TGTGCCAGCAGTGAAGCCAGACAGGGAGGGAATGAGCAGTTCTTC. The J gene is TRBJ2-1, the V gene TRBV2, with D possibly being TRBD1 or TRBD2 (7 bases each). The germline gives CDR1 SNHLY, CDR2 FYNNEI. V was cut by 0 bases and J by 7 bases, with 13 bases left in between. The CDR3 has 15 residues.

The count of this clone is one. The chain has TRBV28 and TRBJ1-6; D might be TRBD1 (5 bases). The CDR3 is made up of 15 amino acids. Germline CDR1 MDHEN, CDR2 SYDVKM. V lost 8 bases, J lost 7 bases, and 18 bases lay in between. DNA of the CDR3: TGTGCCAGCGATACCCCCGGGGCCGGAAATTCACCCCTCCACTTT. It encodes CASDTPGAGNSPLHF.

The V and J genes are TRBV27 and TRBJ1-6, with 10 bases lining up with TRBD1. This CDR3 region has 15 residues. Germline V gives CDR1 MNHEY, CDR2 SMNVEV (reference sequence). V was clipped by 8 bases and J by 10 bases; unmatched bases: 11. The CDR3 reads CASGGQGRPISPLHF. CDR3 coding DNA: TGTGCCAGCGGGGGACAGGGGCGCCCTATCTCACCCCTCCACTTT.

The chain has TRBV7-8 and TRBJ1-2, with 9 bases that match TRBD1. The CDR3 extends over 17 amino acids. Germline assignment: CDR1 SGHVS and CDR2 FQNEAQ. With 4 bases clipped from V and 4 bases from J, the junction kept 13 bases outside the gene matches. CDR3 nucleotides: TGTGCCAGCAGCTCGCCGGGACAGGGCGTCGGTAGCTATGGCTACACCTTC. Translated: CASSSPGQGVGSYGYTF.